Below, 31 T cell receptor beta chains from the same sample are listed, as sequenced in a study of OX40 agonist ivuxolimab in advanced cancers. Libraries were made using the immunoSEQ multiplex PCR assay. TCRdb stores this immuneACCESS table with in-frame sequences only. Part of the clones is absent; in the studies checked, under half of the shortfall reflects unresolved V genes, and no reason is known for the rest. The sample yields 45,000 to 50,000 clones; less than 90% were counted once. The top ten constitute 40% to 65% of the sample. The sequencing used CD4+ or CD8+ T cells sorted from blood, collected in a trial of the OX40 agonist ivuxolimab. The receptors were gathered from an adult with an advanced solid tumor such as melanoma, head and neck, liver or kidney cancer.

The chain has TRBV7-3 and TRBJ2-7; D is undetermined. This CDR3 has 15 amino acids. Trimming took off 4 bases at V and 2 bases at J, with 15 bases between the two ends. Germline lookup yields CDR1 SGHTA and CDR2 FQGTGA. CDR3 protein: CASSSSSTDPYEQYF. In DNA form, the CDR3 reads TGTGCCAGCAGCTCCTCCTCCACGGACCCCTACGAGCAGTACTTC.

The count of this clone is one. The V and J genes are TRBV7-9 and TRBJ2-1; perhaps TRBD2 as D (6 bases). Looked up from germline, CDR1 is SEHNR and CDR2 is FQNEAQ (reference sequence). The CDR3 covers 12 residues. With 3 bases removed from V and 9 bases from J, the gap between germline ends came to 9 bases. The CDR3 protein is CASSFGAGEQFF. The CDR3 DNA reads TGTGCCAGCAGCTTTGGAGCGGGTGAGCAGTTCTTC.

The V and J genes are TRBV27 and TRBJ1-2; TRBD1 agrees at 7 bases. This CDR3 is 15 amino acids long. The V gene end was trimmed by 3 bases and the J gene end by 7 bases; junction bases not matched to a gene: 11. Germline lookup yields CDR1 MNHEY and CDR2 SMNVEV (reference sequence). CDR3 in amino acids: CASSFTQQGYSGYTF. The CDR3 DNA follows: TGTGCCAGCAGTTTTACCCAACAGGGGTACAGTGGCTACACCTTC.

The chain is built from TRBV28 and TRBJ2-5, with D unclear. Trimming pared 2 bases from V and 4 bases from J, leaving 14 bases between. The CDR3 loop spans 15 amino acids. Germline V lookup: CDR1 MDHEN, CDR2 SYDVKM. The CDR3 region is CASSLDDIPRETQYF. The CDR3 nucleotides are TGTGCCAGCAGTTTAGACGACATCCCCAGAGAGACCCAGTACTTC.

As regards this clone: A much larger clone lies a single base off, so this may be a read error. The gene calls are TRBV7-8 and TRBJ2-7; D is unclear. The CDR3 is 11 amino acids. The V end was cut by 3 bases, the J end by 2 bases, with 2 bases between. Looked up from germline, CDR1 is SGHVS and CDR2 is FQNEAQ. CDR3 nucleotides: TGTGCCAGCAGCTTCGCCTACGAGCAGTACTTC. It specifies CASSFAYEQYF.

The chain recombines TRBV19 with TRBJ2-1, with TRBD1 as a possible D gene (5 bases). The CDR3 is 16 amino acids. Germline V lookup: CDR1 LNHDA, CDR2 SQIVND (reference sequence). Between the trimmed V and J ends, which lost 5 bases and 2 bases, there was a span of 16 bases. The CDR3 region has the DNA TGTGCCAGTAGTGCCCTGTTGCAGGGCCCCTACAATGAGCAGTTCTTC. It translates to CASSALLQGPYNEQFF.

The rearrangement joins TRBV5-4 to TRBJ2-7, with no clear D. The CDR3 runs 11 residues. The ends were cut back, 7 bases at V and 6 bases at J, with 11 bases in the middle. CDR1 is SGHNT and CDR2 is YYREEE in the germline V gene (reference sequence). The CDR3 sequence: CASQRKGEQYF. CDR3 DNA: TGTGCCAGCCAGAGGAAGGGCGAGCAGTACTTC.

This clone has more than one count but fewer than ten. The chain couples TRBV10-3 to TRBJ1-4; D not resolved. Trimming removed 0 bases at V and 4 bases at J, with 12 bases between. This CDR3 spans 16 amino acids. In germline, CDR1 is ENHRY, CDR2 SYGVKD. The CDR3 DNA reads as TGTGCCATCAGTGAGTCTCGCGGGAGGAGTAATGAAAAACTGTTTTTT. Residues: CAISESRGRSNEKLFF.

This chain joins TRBV7-2 and TRBJ1-1, with D possibly matching TRBD1 (5 bases). The CDR3 is made up of 12 amino acids. The V gene's germline CDR1 is SGHTA and CDR2 FQGNSA. Trimming left V 3 bases short and J 9 bases short, with 11 bases between. The CDR3 nucleotides are TGTGCCAGCAGCTTTGGGGGAACTAAAGCTTTCTTT. Translating gives CASSFGGTKAFF.

This chain links TRBV25-1 with TRBJ1-5; D not resolved. The CDR3 extends over 18 amino acids. In germline, CDR1 is MGHDK, CDR2 SYGVNS. With 2 bases removed from V and 0 bases from J, the gap between germline ends came to 17 bases. The DNA of the CDR3 is TGTGCCAGCAGTGAACCCCCAGGACCCCTTTATAGCAATCAGCCCCAGCATTTT. It codes for CASSEPPGPLYSNQPQHF.

The chain combines TRBV4-2 with TRBJ2-3; possibly TRBD2 for D (6 bases). This CDR3 is 16 amino acids long. CDR1 and CDR2 from the germline V gene are LGHNA and YNFKEQ. V dropped 6 bases and J dropped 1 base, with 17 bases sitting between them. The CDR3 region is CASSGRRGVGTDTQYF. The CDR3 DNA follows: TGTGCCAGCAGTGGCCGGAGGGGCGTGGGCACAGATACGCAGTATTTT.

This clone was counted a few times. The chain recombines TRBV5-1 with TRBJ2-2; D unresolved. There are 12 residues in the CDR3. The germline V gene has CDR1 SGHRS and CDR2 YFSETQ. Trimming stripped 4 bases from V and 4 bases from J, with 5 bases between. CDR3 region: CASSASTGELFF. CDR3 in DNA: TGCGCCAGCAGCGCTAGCACCGGGGAGCTGTTTTTT.

This chain connects TRBV13 to TRBJ2-2; 9 nucleotides match TRBD2. Per the germline V gene, CDR1 is PRHDT and CDR2 is FYEKMQ (reference sequence). The V and J ends lost 5 bases and 3 bases, in that order; junction bases with no gene match: 13. The CDR3 has 18 residues. The DNA of the CDR3 is TGTGCCAGCAGCCTTACTTCTTTAGCGGGGGACTACACCGGGGAGCTGTTTTTT. Translated, it gives CASSLTSLAGDYTGELFF.

V and J are TRBV29-1 and TRBJ2-1, with no clear D. Trimming took 5 bases from V and 0 from J, leaving 14 bases between them. The CDR3 runs 15 residues. CDR1 is SQVTM, CDR2 ANQGSEA, per germline. The CDR3 loop is CSVYPGPSSYNEQFF. The CDR3 DNA is TGCAGCGTTTATCCAGGCCCAAGCTCCTACAATGAGCAGTTCTTC.

This clone was seen a few times. This chain uses TRBV29-1 with TRBJ2-7; D ambiguous. Germline lookup yields CDR1 SQVTM and CDR2 ANQGSEA. Trimming left V 7 bases short and J 3 bases short, with 16 bases between. The CDR3 loop spans 13 amino acids. The chain's CDR3 is CSGSPGGFYEQYF. As DNA, the CDR3 is TGCAGCGGGTCACCGGGTGGTTTCTACGAGCAGTACTTC.

This clone was seen a single time. V is TRBV7-8 and J is TRBJ1-5; tentative D call: TRBD1 (6 bases). This CDR3 has 17 residues. Per the germline V gene, CDR1 is SGHVS and CDR2 is FQNEAQ. The V gene lost 2 bases and the J gene lost 5 bases, with 19 bases spanning the gap. CDR3: CASSLRDPGVGDQPQHF. The CDR3 nucleotides read TGTGCCAGCAGCTTAAGGGACCCAGGGGTTGGGGATCAGCCCCAGCATTTT.

This chain links TRBV6-5 with TRBJ2-1, with TRBD2 matching over 8 bases. The length of the CDR3 is 14 residues. From germline, CDR1 is MNHEY and CDR2 SVGAGI. The V segment lost 0 bases and the J segment 15 bases; nucleotides outside the gene matches: 10. CDR3 loop: CASSYSITSGIPFF. CDR3 bases: TGTGCCAGCAGTTACTCGATAACTAGCGGTATCCCGTTCTTC.

CDR3 residues: CASGDLQGRGSYEQYF. The CDR3 DNA follows: TGTGCCAGCGGGGACTTACAGGGTAGAGGTAGCTACGAGCAGTACTTC. The chain has TRBV27 and TRBJ2-7, with D tentatively TRBD1 or TRBD2 (6 bases each). Germline assignment: CDR1 MNHEY and CDR2 SMNVEV (reference sequence). CDR3 size: 16 residues. V lost 8 bases to trimming and J lost 3 bases, with 23 bases between them.

The chain recombines TRBV5-6 with TRBJ2-6, with TRBD1 matching over 10 bases. There are 17 residues in the CDR3. J lost 3 bases, V lost 5 bases, and 8 bases had no gene match. CDR1 and CDR2 from the germline V gene are SGHDT and YYEEEE. CDR3 amino acids: CASSWGQGWYGANVLTF. For the CDR3, the DNA is TGTGCCAGCAGTTGGGGACAGGGGTGGTATGGGGCCAACGTCCTGACTTTC.

This clone was seen a single time. The V call is TRBV10-2, the J call TRBJ1-2, with 10 bases lining up with TRBD1. Germline-derived CDR1 and CDR2 are WSHSY and SAAADI. J gave up 8 bases and V 2 bases, and 8 bases lay outside the gene matches. The CDR3 is 15 amino acids. CDR3 sequence reads: CASSEGTGTGVGYTF. In DNA form, the CDR3 reads TGCGCCAGCAGTGAGGGTACCGGGACAGGGGTCGGCTACACCTTC.

The table lists this clone with a count of one. V and J are TRBV6-1 and TRBJ2-2; no clear D gene. From germline, CDR1 is MNHNS and CDR2 SASEGT. The CDR3 has 12 amino acids. V gave up 7 bases and J gave up 5 bases, with 8 bases separating them. For the CDR3, the DNA is TGTGCCAGCAATACAGAGACCGGGGAGCTGTTTTTT. Translated, it gives CASNTETGELFF.

This sequence joins TRBV28 and TRBJ1-1; the D gene is possibly TRBD1 (6 bases). Per the germline V gene, CDR1 is MDHEN and CDR2 is SYDVKM. V dropped 6 bases and J dropped 1 base, with 15 bases sitting between them. The CDR3 has 15 residues. Here the CDR3 reads CASRRSGTSNTEAFF. Written as DNA, the CDR3 is TGTGCCAGCAGACGTTCCGGGACATCGAACACTGAAGCTTTCTTT. The complete variable domain, with remaining parts taken from reference TRBV28 and TRBJ1-1, reads DVKVTQSSRYLVKRTGEKVFLECVQDMDHENMFWYRQDPGLGLRLIYFSYDVKMKEKGDIPEGYSVSREKKERFSLILESASTNQTSMYLCASRRSGTSNTEAFFGQGTRLTVV.

The chain couples TRBV6-6 to TRBJ2-1; D tentatively fits TRBD1 or TRBD2 (6 bases each). Germline CDR1 and CDR2: MNHNY and SVGAGI (reference sequence). V dropped 8 bases and J dropped 2 bases, with 10 bases sitting between them. This CDR3 comprises 13 residues. CDR3 sequence: CASAGQAYNEQFF. The DNA of the CDR3 is TGTGCCAGCGCGGGACAAGCCTACAATGAGCAGTTCTTC.

The chain is built from TRBV28 and TRBJ2-7; D ambiguous. V gave up 0 bases and J gave up 0 bases, with 6 bases separating them. CDR1 MDHEN and CDR2 SYDVKM come from the germline V gene. CDR3 length: 14 residues. In nucleotides, the CDR3 is TGTGCCAGCAGTTTATGGGCAGTCTCCTACGAGCAGTACTTC. Protein product: CASSLWAVSYEQYF.

This clone has just one count. The rearrangement joins TRBV6-5 to TRBJ2-7; the D gene is possibly TRBD1 (5 bases). Germline V lookup: CDR1 MNHEY, CDR2 SVGAGI. The CDR3 runs 15 residues. V shed 2 bases and J shed 1 base, with 12 bases lying between them. The CDR3 spells CASSYLRAGSYEQYF. The CDR3 coding sequence is TGTGCCAGCAGTTACCTCCGGGCAGGGTCCTACGAGCAGTACTTC.

CDR3 coding DNA: TGTGCCAGCAGCGTTGGACAGGGGGCGAGCAATGAGCAGTTCTTC. This encodes CASSVGQGASNEQFF. This rearrangement joins TRBV11-3 to TRBJ2-1; TRBD1 matches 11 bases. The V gene's germline CDR1 is SGHNT and CDR2 YENEEA. This CDR3 contains 15 residues. J lost 6 bases, V lost 5 bases, and 6 bases had no gene match.

The chain has TRBV7-9 and TRBJ2-7; D may be TRBD1 or TRBD2 (5 bases each). Trimming shortened V by 1 base and J by 3 bases, and 7 bases separated the two germline ends. There are 13 residues in the CDR3. Germline V gene lookup returns CDR1 SEHNR and CDR2 FQNEAQ (reference sequence). Here the CDR3 reads CASSLGGYYEQYF. CDR3 coding DNA: TGTGCCAGCAGCTTAGGGGGGTACTACGAGCAGTACTTC.

This rearrangement joins TRBV7-9 to TRBJ1-6, with 7 bases identical to TRBD1. The germline V gene encodes CDR1 SEHNR and CDR2 FQNEAQ (reference sequence). V was clipped by 1 base and J by 8 bases; unmatched bases: 8. The CDR3 extends over 16 amino acids. The CDR3 here is CASSLGRGRQDSPLHF. CDR3 DNA: TGTGCCAGCAGCTTAGGTAGGGGGCGTCAGGATTCACCCCTCCACTTT.

The CDR3 DNA reads TGTGCCACTAGAGACAGGGTTCGGCAGTTCTTC. Translating gives CATRDRVRQFF. The rearrangement uses TRBV15 and TRBJ2-1; 7 nucleotides match TRBD1. This CDR3 has 11 amino acids. Unmatched junction bases numbered 8, after V lost 9 bases and J lost 12 bases. Germline V gene lookup returns CDR1 LNHNV and CDR2 YYDKDF (reference sequence).

V is TRBV5-1 and J is TRBJ2-3; maybe TRBD1 (5 bases). V was trimmed by 0 bases and J by 3 bases, leaving 11 bases between them. Germline V gives CDR1 SGHRS, CDR2 YFSETQ. The CDR3 is made up of 15 amino acids. The CDR3 region is CASSLVGVGTDTQYF. The CDR3 DNA reads as TGCGCCAGCAGCTTGGTAGGGGTTGGAACAGATACGCAGTATTTT.

The V gene is TRBV9, the J gene TRBJ2-7; possible D gene TRBD2, 6 bases. The V and J ends lost 0 bases and 5 bases respectively, with 18 bases between them. CDR1 and CDR2 from the germline V gene are SGDLS and YYNGEE. This CDR3 is built from 16 residues. The CDR3 coding sequence is TGTGCCAGCAGCGTAGACTCTATGCGGGGAGGTAACGAGCAGTACTTC. Translation gives CASSVDSMRGGNEQYF.